This T cell receptor (beta chain) came from a study of Graves' ophthalmopathy and Graves' hyperthyroidism. Study details: Before any treatment was given, at initial diagnosis, peripheral blood was collected.

This clonotype was detected many times. Beta-chain TCR CDR3 regions were amplified from RNA transcripts. Scientists carried out first-round RT-PCR using HTBI primers and then a second-round multiplex PCR. Using its own MiXCR run on the multiplex PCR reads, TCRdb lists one record per CDR3 protein. The table records almost 750,000 distinct CDR3 sequences, 40% of them present only once. Ophthalmopathy donors showed moderate-to-severe activity, CAS ≥3, NOSPECS ≥4 and a duration under 3 months. Researchers turned away patients with other autoimmune diseases, uncontrolled infections, pregnancy or lactation. Trimming removed 5 bases at V and 7 bases at J, with 11 bases between. This CDR3 has 11 residues. CDR1 is SQVTM and CDR2 is ANQGSEA in the germline V gene.

Input material: peripheral blood. V is TRBV29-1 and J is TRBJ1-2; no clear D. This clonotype was sampled from an adult man with Graves' ophthalmopathy. The CDR3 DNA sequence: TGCAGCGTTTGGGGAGGGTTTGGCTACACCTTC. As protein: CSVWGGFGYTF.